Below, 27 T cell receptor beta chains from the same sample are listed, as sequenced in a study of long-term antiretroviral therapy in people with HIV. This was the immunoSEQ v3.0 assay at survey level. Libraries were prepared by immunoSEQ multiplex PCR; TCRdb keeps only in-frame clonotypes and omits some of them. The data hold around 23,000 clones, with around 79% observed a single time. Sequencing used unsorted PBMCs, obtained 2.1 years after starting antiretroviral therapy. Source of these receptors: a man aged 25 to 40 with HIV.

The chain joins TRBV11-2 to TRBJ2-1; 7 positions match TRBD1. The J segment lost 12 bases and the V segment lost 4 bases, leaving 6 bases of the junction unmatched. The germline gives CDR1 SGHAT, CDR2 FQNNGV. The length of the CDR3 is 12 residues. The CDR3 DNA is TGTGCCAGCAGCTCGTGGACAGGAAGGCAGTTCTTC. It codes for CASSSWTGRQFF.

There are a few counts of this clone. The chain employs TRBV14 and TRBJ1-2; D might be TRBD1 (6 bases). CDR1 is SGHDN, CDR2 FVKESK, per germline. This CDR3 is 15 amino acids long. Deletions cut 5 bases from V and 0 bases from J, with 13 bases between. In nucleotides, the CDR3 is TGTGCCAGCAGCACCCGGGACACTTCTAACTATGGCTACACCTTC. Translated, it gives CASSTRDTSNYGYTF.

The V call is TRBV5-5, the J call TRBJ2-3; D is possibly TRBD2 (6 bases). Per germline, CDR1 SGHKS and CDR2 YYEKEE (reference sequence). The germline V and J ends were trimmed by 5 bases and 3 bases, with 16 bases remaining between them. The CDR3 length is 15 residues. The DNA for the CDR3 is TGTGCCAGCAGTCCGGGGGTGTACGGGACAGATACGCAGTATTTT. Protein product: CASSPGVYGTDTQYF.

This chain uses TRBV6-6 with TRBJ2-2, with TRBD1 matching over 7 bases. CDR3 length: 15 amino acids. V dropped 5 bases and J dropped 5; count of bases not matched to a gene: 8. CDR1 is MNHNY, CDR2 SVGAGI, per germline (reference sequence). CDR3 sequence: CASSGLGGGTGELFF. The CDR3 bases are TGTGCCAGCAGTGGGTTAGGGGGCGGAACCGGGGAGCTGTTTTTT.

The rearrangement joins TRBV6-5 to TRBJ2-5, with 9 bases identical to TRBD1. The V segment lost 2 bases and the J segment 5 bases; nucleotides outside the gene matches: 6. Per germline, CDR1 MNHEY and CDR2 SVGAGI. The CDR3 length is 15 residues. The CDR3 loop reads CASSYLGTGRETQYF. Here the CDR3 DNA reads TGTGCCAGCAGTTACCTCGGGACAGGGCGCGAGACCCAGTACTTC.

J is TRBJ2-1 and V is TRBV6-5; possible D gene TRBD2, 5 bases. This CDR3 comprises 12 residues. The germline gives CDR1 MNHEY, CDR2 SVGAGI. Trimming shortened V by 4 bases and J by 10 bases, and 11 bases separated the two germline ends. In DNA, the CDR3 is TGTGCCAGCAGTTTTGCGTCGGGGGAGCAGTTCTTC. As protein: CASSFASGEQFF.

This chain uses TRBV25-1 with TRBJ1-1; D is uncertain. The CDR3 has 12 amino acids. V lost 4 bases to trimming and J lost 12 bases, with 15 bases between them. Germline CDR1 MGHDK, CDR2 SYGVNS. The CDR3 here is CASSAEGRRSFF. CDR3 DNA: TGTGCCAGCAGTGCAGAGGGAAGGAGGTCTTTCTTT.

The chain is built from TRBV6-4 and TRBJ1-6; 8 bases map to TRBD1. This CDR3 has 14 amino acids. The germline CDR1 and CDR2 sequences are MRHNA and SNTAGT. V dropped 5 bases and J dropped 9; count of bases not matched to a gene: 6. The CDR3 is CASSLDRGTSPLHF. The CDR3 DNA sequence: TGTGCCAGCAGTTTAGACAGGGGTACTTCACCCCTCCACTTT.

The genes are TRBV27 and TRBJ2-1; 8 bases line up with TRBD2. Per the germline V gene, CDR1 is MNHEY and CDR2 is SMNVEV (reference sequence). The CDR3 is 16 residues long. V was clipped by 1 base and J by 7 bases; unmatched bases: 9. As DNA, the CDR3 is TGTGCCAGCAGTTTATGGCCGGGAGGGCCGGGGAATGAGCAGTTCTTC. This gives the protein CASSLWPGGPGNEQFF.

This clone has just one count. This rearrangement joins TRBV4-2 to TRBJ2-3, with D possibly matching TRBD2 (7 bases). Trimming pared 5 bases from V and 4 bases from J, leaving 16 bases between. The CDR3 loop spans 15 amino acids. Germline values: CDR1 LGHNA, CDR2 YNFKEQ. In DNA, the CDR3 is TGTGCCAGCAGCATCCGAGGGGGGGAGGCAGATACGCAGTATTTT. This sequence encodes CASSIRGGEADTQYF.

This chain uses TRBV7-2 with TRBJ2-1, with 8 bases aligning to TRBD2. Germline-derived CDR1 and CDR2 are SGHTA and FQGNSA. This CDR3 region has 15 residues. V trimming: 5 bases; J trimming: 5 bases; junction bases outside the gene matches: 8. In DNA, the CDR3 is TGTGCCAGCAGCCCGGGAGGGACTCTGAACAATGAGCAGTTCTTC. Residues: CASSPGGTLNNEQFF.

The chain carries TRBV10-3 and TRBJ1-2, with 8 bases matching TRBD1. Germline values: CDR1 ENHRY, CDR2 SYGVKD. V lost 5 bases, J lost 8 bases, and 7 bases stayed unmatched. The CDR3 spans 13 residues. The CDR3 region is CAISWGTGGGYTF. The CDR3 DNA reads TGTGCCATCAGTTGGGGGACAGGCGGAGGCTACACCTTC.

CDR3 DNA sequence: TGTGCCAGCAGCCTTGCTAGCGGGGGGACGGGGGAGCTGTTTTTT. Protein sequence: CASSLASGGTGELFF. The chain carries TRBV11-3 and TRBJ2-2; 11 bases line up with TRBD2. V shed 5 bases, J shed 8 bases, and the junction held 7 bases outside the gene matches. Germline CDR1 is SGHNT and CDR2 is YENEEA. This CDR3 comprises 15 residues.

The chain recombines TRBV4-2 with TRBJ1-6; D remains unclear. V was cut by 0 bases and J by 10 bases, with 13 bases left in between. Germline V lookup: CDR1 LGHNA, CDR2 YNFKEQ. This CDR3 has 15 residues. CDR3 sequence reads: CASSQDMVVGSPLHF. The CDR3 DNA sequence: TGTGCCAGCAGCCAAGATATGGTAGTAGGGTCACCCCTCCACTTT.

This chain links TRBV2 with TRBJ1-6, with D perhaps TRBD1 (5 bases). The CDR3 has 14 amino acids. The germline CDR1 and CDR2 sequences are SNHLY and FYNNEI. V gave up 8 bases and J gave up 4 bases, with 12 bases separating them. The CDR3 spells CASSLGGYNSPLHF. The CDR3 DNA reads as TGTGCCAGCTCTCTTGGGGGATATAATTCACCCCTCCACTTT.

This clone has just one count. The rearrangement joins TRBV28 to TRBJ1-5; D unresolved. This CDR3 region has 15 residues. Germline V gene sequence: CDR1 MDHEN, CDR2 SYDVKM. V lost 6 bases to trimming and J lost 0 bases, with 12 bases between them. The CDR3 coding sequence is TGTGCCAGCAGCCACCAGCCGTATAGCAATCAGCCCCAGCATTTT. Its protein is CASSHQPYSNQPQHF. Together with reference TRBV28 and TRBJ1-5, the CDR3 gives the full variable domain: DVKVTQSSRYLVKRTGEKVFLECVQDMDHENMFWYRQDPGLGLRLIYFSYDVKMKEKGDIPEGYSVSREKKERFSLILESASTNQTSMYLCASSHQPYSNQPQHFGDGTRLSIL.

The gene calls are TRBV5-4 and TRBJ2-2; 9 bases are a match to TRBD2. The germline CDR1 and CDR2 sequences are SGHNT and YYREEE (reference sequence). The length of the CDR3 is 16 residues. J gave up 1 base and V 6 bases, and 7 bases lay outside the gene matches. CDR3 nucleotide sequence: TGTGCCAGCACCCCTAGCGGGAAGAAGAACACCGGGGAGCTGTTTTTT. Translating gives CASTPSGKKNTGELFF.

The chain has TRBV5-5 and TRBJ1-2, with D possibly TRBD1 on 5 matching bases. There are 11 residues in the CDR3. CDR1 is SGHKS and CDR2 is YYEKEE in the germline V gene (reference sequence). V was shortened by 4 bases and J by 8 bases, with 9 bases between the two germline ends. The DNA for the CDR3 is TGTGCCAGCAGCCTCCGGGGGGGCTACACCTTC. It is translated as CASSLRGGYTF.

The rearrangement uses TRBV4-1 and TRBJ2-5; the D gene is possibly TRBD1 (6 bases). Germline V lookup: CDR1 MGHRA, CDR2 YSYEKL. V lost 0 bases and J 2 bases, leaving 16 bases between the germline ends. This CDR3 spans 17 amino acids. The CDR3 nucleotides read TGCGCCAGCAGCCAAGATCCTCCGGGACAAACGCAAGAGACCCAGTACTTC. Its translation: CASSQDPPGQTQETQYF.

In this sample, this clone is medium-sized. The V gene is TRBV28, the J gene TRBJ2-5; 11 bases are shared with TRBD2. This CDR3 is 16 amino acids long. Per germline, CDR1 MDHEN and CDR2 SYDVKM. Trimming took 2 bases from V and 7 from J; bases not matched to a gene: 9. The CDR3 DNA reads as TGTGCCAGCAGTTTAAGAGGACTAGCGGGCGCGCGGACCCAGTACTTC. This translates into CASSLRGLAGARTQYF. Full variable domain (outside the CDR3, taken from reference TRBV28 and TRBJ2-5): DVKVTQSSRYLVKRTGEKVFLECVQDMDHENMFWYRQDPGLGLRLIYFSYDVKMKEKGDIPEGYSVSREKKERFSLILESASTNQTSMYLCASSLRGLAGARTQYFGPGTRLLVL.

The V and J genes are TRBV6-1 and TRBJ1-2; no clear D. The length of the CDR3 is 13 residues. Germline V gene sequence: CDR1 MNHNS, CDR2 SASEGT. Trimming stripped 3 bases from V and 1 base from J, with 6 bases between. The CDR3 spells CASSEWDNYGYTF. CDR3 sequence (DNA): TGTGCCAGCAGTGAGTGGGATAACTATGGCTACACCTTC.

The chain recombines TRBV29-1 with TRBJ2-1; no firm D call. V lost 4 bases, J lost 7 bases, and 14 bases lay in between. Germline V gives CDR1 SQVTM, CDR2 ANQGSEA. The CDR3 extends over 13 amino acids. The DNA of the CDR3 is TGCAGCGTTGTAGGGCCGGCGGAGAATGAGCAGTTCTTC. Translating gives CSVVGPAENEQFF.

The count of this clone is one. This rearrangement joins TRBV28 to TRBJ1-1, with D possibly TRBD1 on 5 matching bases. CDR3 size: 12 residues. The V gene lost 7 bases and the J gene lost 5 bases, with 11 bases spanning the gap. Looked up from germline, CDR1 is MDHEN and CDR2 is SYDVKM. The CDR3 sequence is CASMPQGTEAFF. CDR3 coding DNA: TGTGCCAGCATGCCCCAGGGAACTGAAGCTTTCTTT. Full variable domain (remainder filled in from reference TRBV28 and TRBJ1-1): DVKVTQSSRYLVKRTGEKVFLECVQDMDHENMFWYRQDPGLGLRLIYFSYDVKMKEKGDIPEGYSVSREKKERFSLILESASTNQTSMYLCASMPQGTEAFFGQGTRLTVV.

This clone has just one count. CDR3 loop: CASSLDRVGIGNTIYF. The CDR3 DNA reads TGTGCCAGCAGCTTAGATCGTGTGGGGATTGGAAACACCATATATTTT. The chain employs TRBV11-3 and TRBJ1-3; no reliable D call. Per germline, CDR1 SGHNT and CDR2 YENEEA. The germline V and J ends were trimmed by 0 bases and 3 bases, with 12 bases remaining between them. The CDR3 has 16 amino acids.

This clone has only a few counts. CDR3 bases: TGTGCCAGCAGCTCCTCACAGGATCCATCCTACGAGCAGTACTTC. Translated, it gives CASSSSQDPSYEQYF. The genes are TRBV7-9 and TRBJ2-7; D possibly corresponds to TRBD1 (5 bases). The CDR3 has 15 amino acids. V dropped 4 bases and J dropped 1 base, with 14 bases sitting between them. CDR1 is SEHNR, CDR2 FQNEAQ, per germline (reference sequence).

The CDR3 reads CASSLFEETHEKLFF. The CDR3 DNA follows: TGTGCCAGCAGTTTATTCGAGGAGACTCATGAAAAACTGTTTTTT. The chain recombines TRBV28 with TRBJ1-4; D not resolved. Germline V gene sequence: CDR1 MDHEN, CDR2 SYDVKM. CDR3 length: 15 residues. The V gene lost 1 base and the J gene lost 6 bases, with 12 bases spanning the gap.

CDR3 nucleotide sequence: TGTGCCAGTAGTTGGAGGGGAGGGGTCGAGCAGTACTTC. It encodes CASSWRGGVEQYF. The rearrangement joins TRBV19 to TRBJ2-7; 7 bases match TRBD2. V shed 5 bases and J 6 bases; nucleotides not matched to a gene: 7. Germline V CDR1 and CDR2: LNHDA, SQIVND (reference sequence). The CDR3 extends over 13 amino acids.